The 12 T cell receptor beta chains below come from one sample, sequenced in a study of T cells in Graves' hyperthyroidism and ophthalmopathy. RNA transcripts were the template for amplifying TCR beta CDR3 regions. First-round RT-PCR targeting the TCR CDR3 was performed with the HTBI primer set. TCRdb re-called the multiplex PCR reads through MiXCR, storing one row per CDR3 protein. The profile shows nearly 110,000 distinct CDR3 sequences, approximately 15% of them singletons. What was sequenced was blood. Receptor source: a woman aged 45 to 65 with Graves' hyperthyroidism.

This clonotype was counted once. The rearrangement uses TRBV13 and TRBJ2-1, with TRBD2 matching 9 bases. The CDR3 runs 16 residues. The germline V gene has CDR1 PRHDT and CDR2 FYEKMQ (reference sequence). V was clipped by 6 bases and J by 4 bases; unmatched bases: 10. CDR3 loop: CASRPPGSGRYNEQFF. The CDR3 region has the DNA TGTGCCAGCAGGCCCCCCGGTAGCGGGAGATACAATGAGCAGTTCTTC.

This clonotype has a count of ten or more. CDR3 in amino acids: CASSFIFSSRTVNQPQHF. The CDR3 DNA reads TGTGCCAGCAGTTTCATATTTTCGTCTCGGACAGTCAATCAGCCCCAGCATTTT. V gene TRBV12-3 or TRBV12-4 combines with J gene TRBJ1-5; D is possibly TRBD1 (6 bases). The CDR3 sequence is 18 residues long. Trimming removed 3 bases at V and 3 bases at J, with 21 bases between.

This clonotype was detected ten times or more. The chain is built from TRBV29-1 and TRBJ2-3; D unclear. V lost 7 bases and J 6 bases, leaving 11 bases between the germline ends. The germline gives CDR1 SQVTM, CDR2 ANQGSEA. The CDR3 covers 11 residues. In DNA, the CDR3 is TGCAGCGCGACGAGTGGCGATACGCAGTATTTT. Translation: CSATSGDTQYF.

The sample holds many counts of this clonotype. The chain has TRBV2 and TRBJ1-6, with D maybe TRBD1 (5 bases). Germline V gives CDR1 SNHLY, CDR2 FYNNEI. The CDR3 has 15 amino acids. V was trimmed by 1 base and J by 8 bases, leaving 12 bases between them. The DNA for the CDR3 is TGTGCCAGCAGTGAAGTTGGGGGATTATATTCACCCCTCCACTTT. Protein sequence: CASSEVGGLYSPLHF.

This clonotype occurred many times. J is TRBJ1-4 and V is TRBV7-2, with a tentative D call TRBD1 (5 bases). The CDR3 spans 15 residues. Germline V gene lookup returns CDR1 SGHTA and CDR2 FQGNSA. The V gene lost 5 bases and the J gene lost 4 bases, with 14 bases spanning the gap. The CDR3 coding sequence is TGTGCCAGCAGCGGGCCGAGGGGTGTTAATGAAAAACTGTTTTTT. It is translated as CASSGPRGVNEKLFF.

This clonotype was recorded many times. J is TRBJ2-1 and V is TRBV27; no definite D call. V shed 5 bases and J shed 12 bases, with 14 bases lying between them. CDR1 and CDR2 (germline): MNHEY, SMNVEV (reference sequence). The CDR3 runs to 12 residues. The CDR3 sequence: CASSPRSLPQFF. DNA for the CDR3: TGTGCCAGCAGTCCCCGGTCTCTCCCGCAGTTCTTC.

The sample holds many counts of this clonotype. The chain uses TRBV19 and TRBJ1-1; 7 nucleotides line up with TRBD1. Germline assignment: CDR1 LNHDA and CDR2 SQIVND (reference sequence). J gave up 1 base and V 4 bases, and 9 bases lay outside the gene matches. The CDR3 loop spans 16 amino acids. As DNA, the CDR3 is TGTGCCAGTAGTACCTCCCTTGGACAGGCGAACACTGAAGCTTTCTTT. It encodes CASSTSLGQANTEAFF.

Ten or more counts support this clonotype. This chain uses TRBV2 with TRBJ2-6, with D possibly TRBD2 on 5 matching bases. The CDR3 contains 18 residues. Germline V gene sequence: CDR1 SNHLY, CDR2 FYNNEI. Trimming took off 0 bases at V and 2 bases at J, with 14 bases between the two ends. CDR3 DNA sequence: TGTGCCAGCAGTGAAGCGTGGGGTCGGAGGCCTGGGGCCAACGTCCTGACTTTC. Its protein product is CASSEAWGRRPGANVLTF.

This clonotype was observed many times. The V call is TRBV7-2, the J call TRBJ2-7, with a possible D match to TRBD1 (6 bases). This CDR3 is built from 14 residues. V lost 1 base and J lost 4, with 11 bases in between. Germline V gives CDR1 SGHTA, CDR2 FQGNSA. CDR3 region: CASSLDGGLYEQYF. As DNA, the CDR3 is TGTGCCAGCAGCTTAGATGGGGGCCTGTACGAGCAGTACTTC.

This clonotype came up many times. This rearrangement joins TRBV6-1 to TRBJ2-3; tentatively, D is TRBD2 (5 bases). This CDR3 has 14 residues. CDR1 and CDR2 from the germline V gene are MNHNS and SASEGT. The V and J ends lost 1 base and 6 bases respectively, with 11 bases between them. The chain's CDR3 is CASSEDQDWDTQYF. The CDR3 DNA is TGTGCCAGCAGTGAAGATCAGGACTGGGATACGCAGTATTTT.

This clonotype was seen many times. The genes are TRBV7-9 and TRBJ2-1; D is uncertain. V was cut by 5 bases and J by 0 bases, with 11 bases left in between. The CDR3 loop spans 15 amino acids. Germline V gene lookup returns CDR1 SEHNR and CDR2 FQNEAQ (reference sequence). As DNA, the CDR3 is TGTGCCAGCAGCCCAAAGTCCAGCTCCTACAATGAGCAGTTCTTC. This encodes CASSPKSSSYNEQFF.

This clonotype came up many times. This chain uses TRBV7-9 with TRBJ2-3, with no clear D. The CDR3 sequence is 14 residues long. V lost 0 bases to trimming and J lost 1 base, with 5 bases between them. The V gene's germline CDR1 is SEHNR and CDR2 FQNEAQ (reference sequence). CDR3 DNA: TGTGCCAGCAGCTTAGCGCTTGGCACAGATACGCAGTATTTT. Protein product: CASSLALGTDTQYF.